This T cell receptor beta chain originates from a study of shared clonotypes between healthy human individuals. At the level of the study: CD8 memory received one plate per donor, CD8 naive two, CD4 memory three and CD4 naive three.

This CDR3 spans 14 amino acids. Germline CDR1 LNHDA, CDR2 SQIVND (reference sequence). Trimming left V 6 bases short and J 8 bases short, with 19 bases between. Each PCR replicate from the sorted subsets contained 200 to 250 ng DNA, which is about 30,000 T cell genomes. Method: immunoSEQ multiplex PCR; TCRdb's copy keeps in-frame clones and lacks some. The sample comprises around 2.1 million clones, approximately 94% of which are singletons, and about 1.5% rests with the top ten. Naive CD8 cells were CD45RO-negative, positively selected for CCR7, excluding terminally differentiated effector memory CD45RA+ cells. The healthy adult donors were HIV-negative and reported no recent acute infections or vaccinations. Comment on this clone: The antigen remains undetermined.

Study-wide findings and caveats: Naive CD4 clonotypes overlapped across a handful of donors at roughly 5.1%.

The chain links TRBV19 to TRBJ1-2; no definite D call. The receptor was derived from a man aged 18 to 30 in good health. Some clones in this sample may be carry-over from other donors' samples. Material: naive CD8+ T cells from PBMCs. The CDR3 sequence is CASSYAEGFRGYTF. Here the CDR3 DNA reads TGTGCCAGTAGCTATGCCGAGGGTTTTCGGGGCTACACCTTC.